Included here is one TCR beta chain sequence, with context. V shed 3 bases, J shed 6 bases, and the junction held 4 bases outside the gene matches. The CDR3 contains 15 residues. Per the germline V gene, CDR1 is SEHNR and CDR2 is FQNEAQ (reference sequence). Which cohort a participant joined came from the clinical history participants gave. The sample originates from a study of blood T cell repertoires in COVID-19. Study background: The analysed material was cDNA or gDNA that came from T cells, B-cell-depleted T cells, or PBMCs.

How the authors handled the data: Using reference gene primer amplification, nucleated cell counts were estimated. Profiling relied on immunoSEQ multiplex PCR, and the TCRdb table lists in-frame clones only, not all of them. D and trimming come from the DNA, and the V and J calls and clone size come from that table. The sample has fewer than 250,000 clones; about 86% are singletons. This clonotype originated in a woman in her forties or fifties with acute COVID-19. The chain combines TRBV7-9 with TRBJ2-2, with TRBD1 identical over 10 bases. Sequenced sample: PBMCs or T cells enriched from blood (not recorded which). The CDR3 DNA reads TGTGCCAGCAGCTTGTCCGGGACAGGGGCCGGGGAGCTGTTTTTT. Translating it yields CASSLSGTGAGELFF.